This T cell receptor (beta chain) was captured by sequencing in a study of T cells in Graves' hyperthyroidism and ophthalmopathy. Study summary: Once the initial diagnosis was made, peripheral blood was obtained before any treatment.

TCR beta CDR3 sequences were amplified from RNA transcripts. First-round RT-PCR with HTBI primers amplified the TCR CDR3 region. TCRdb analysed the multiplex PCR reads with MiXCR anew, one entry per CDR3 protein. The table includes 300,000 to 400,000 distinct CDR3 sequences, around a sixth detected once. Ophthalmopathy patients showed a Clinical Activity Score of at least 3, NOSPECS grade of at least 4 and duration under 3 months. General study findings and limits: Blood also contained most expanded thyroid clonotypes above 0.001.

The CDR3 consists of 14 residues. In germline, CDR1 is ENHRY, CDR2 SYGVKD. With 5 bases clipped from V and 5 bases from J, the junction kept 4 bases outside the gene matches. This clonotype came up many times. As yet, its antigen is unknown. The receptor was isolated from a man aged 18 to 35 with Graves' ophthalmopathy. The sample taken for sequencing was blood. The chain recombines TRBV10-3 with TRBJ1-1; 11 bases are shared with TRBD1. DNA for the CDR3: TGTGCCATCAGTACCGGGACAGGGGGTACTGAAGCTTTCTTT. Its translation is CAISTGTGGTEAFF.